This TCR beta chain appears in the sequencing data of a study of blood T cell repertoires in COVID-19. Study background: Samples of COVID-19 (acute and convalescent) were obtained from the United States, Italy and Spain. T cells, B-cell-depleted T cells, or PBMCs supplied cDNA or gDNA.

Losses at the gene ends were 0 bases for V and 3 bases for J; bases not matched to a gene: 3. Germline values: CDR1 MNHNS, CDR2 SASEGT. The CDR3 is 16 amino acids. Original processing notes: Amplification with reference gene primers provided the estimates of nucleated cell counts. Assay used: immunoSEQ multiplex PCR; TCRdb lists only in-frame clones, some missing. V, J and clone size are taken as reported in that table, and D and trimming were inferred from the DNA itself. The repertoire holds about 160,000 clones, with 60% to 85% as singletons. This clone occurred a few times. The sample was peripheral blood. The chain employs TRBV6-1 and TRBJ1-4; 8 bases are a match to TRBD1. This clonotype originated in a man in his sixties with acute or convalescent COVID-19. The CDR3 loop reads CASSEAPQGANEKLFF. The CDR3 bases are TGTGCCAGCAGTGAAGCCCCACAGGGGGCTAATGAAAAACTGTTTTTT.